Detailed here is one TCR beta chain. The trim removed 1 base at V and 4 bases at J, leaving 10 bases unmatched. Looked up from germline, CDR1 is GTSNPN and CDR2 is SVGIG (reference sequence). CDR3 length: 16 amino acids. Data came from immunoSEQ multiplex PCR; TCRdb stores just in-frame clones and leaves some out. Of about 280,000 clones in the sample, roughly 89% were seen once. These data belong to a study of blood T cell repertoires in COVID-19. Study-wide context: Nucleic acid was either cDNA or gDNA, and it came from T cells, B-cell-depleted T cells, or PBMCs.

Sample: peripheral blood. The J gene is TRBJ1-5, the V gene TRBV30; 7 nucleotides agree with TRBD1. The clonotype comes from a woman aged 40 to 50 who had recovered from COVID-19. Here the CDR3 DNA reads TGTGCCTGGAGTGAGGGCAGGACAGGACGAAATCAGCCCCAGCATTTT. Protein: CAWSEGRTGRNQPQHF.